The clone carrying this T cell receptor beta chain was observed a few times. What it binds is not known. This record comes from a study of regulatory T cells in long-lasting Graves disease. Whole-study results and caveats: Preferential use of TRBV28, TRBJ1-2 and TRBJ2-5 was seen in persistent disease.

The CDR3 loop spans 12 amino acids. Between the trimmed V and J ends, which lost 7 bases and 0 bases, there was a span of 8 bases. Germline values: CDR1 DFQATT, CDR2 SNEGSKA (reference sequence). The time point denotes: persistent/refractory GD, antithyroid drugs over 5 years with positive TRAb. With RNA extracted from PBMCs as input, the TCR library was made. The patients were enrolled through endocrinology in Xi'an, China. A peripheral blood sample, 8.5 to 9 milliliters in volume, was drawn into EDTA tubes. For TCR beta, libraries came from iRepertoire HTBI primers and Arm-PCR of CDR3 regions. Each CDR3 protein gets one entry after TCRdb re-called the multiplex PCR reads with MiXCR. The sample includes approximately 400,000 distinct CDR3 sequences, around 24% of them seen just once.

The chain recombines TRBV20-1 with TRBJ2-3, with a tentative D call TRBD2 (6 bases). The sample here was peripheral blood mononuclear cells (PBMCs), taken when the disease was refractory, from a patient treated with antithyroid drugs. This sequence originates from a female donor with Graves disease. The CDR3 reads CSVGGSTDTQYF. In DNA form, the CDR3 reads TGCAGTGTTGGGGGGAGCACAGATACGCAGTATTTT.